The sequence of this T cell receptor (beta chain) was determined in a study of radiotherapy plus CTLA-4 blockade in lung cancer (dated by TCRdb to the late 2010s). Regarding the complete study: Among the enrolled patients, roughly 19% had an objective response, and 31% reached disease control. Overall results and qualifications from the work: TCR clones derived from tumors expanded in peripheral blood after treatment with radiotherapy and ipilimumab. Early dynamic changes in blood T cell clones, together with increased serum interferon-beta after radiation, were reported as the strongest predictors of response.

The library was produced with the immunoSEQ multiplex PCR assay. TCRdb limited this immuneACCESS table to in-frame rearrangements with V and J called. A share of clones is missing; checked studies link under half to unresolved V genes, and the rest is unexplained. Within this sample are some 52,000 clones, with approximately 79% of them counted one time only. The top ten constitute 3.2% of the sample. The study evaluated CTLA-4 blockade (ipilimumab) given together with focal radiation therapy in patients who had chemo-refractory metastatic non-small-cell lung cancer. For this clone: This clone's antigen is unknown. Base qualities are not provided; no much larger clone lies one nucleotide away.

V is cut back by 7 bases and J by 0 bases, with 9 bases in the junction unmatched. CDR1 and CDR2 are drawn from the germline V gene: MDHEN, SYDVKM. The CDR3, cysteine through phenylalanine, is 15 amino acids long. The kept DNA is CDR3 alone, 45 bases in frame from the first base. This sequence uses TRBV28 and TRBJ2-7; 7 bases in the junction line up with TRBD1. This clonotype was sampled from a human donor with non-small cell lung cancer who had a partial response to radiotherapy plus ipilimumab. This specimen was peripheral blood, taken from a patient treated with radiotherapy plus ipilimumab. The DNA sequence follows: TGTGCCAGCACCCCCTCCAGACAGGGCTCCTACGAGCAGTACTTC. It encodes CASTPSRQGSYEQYF.